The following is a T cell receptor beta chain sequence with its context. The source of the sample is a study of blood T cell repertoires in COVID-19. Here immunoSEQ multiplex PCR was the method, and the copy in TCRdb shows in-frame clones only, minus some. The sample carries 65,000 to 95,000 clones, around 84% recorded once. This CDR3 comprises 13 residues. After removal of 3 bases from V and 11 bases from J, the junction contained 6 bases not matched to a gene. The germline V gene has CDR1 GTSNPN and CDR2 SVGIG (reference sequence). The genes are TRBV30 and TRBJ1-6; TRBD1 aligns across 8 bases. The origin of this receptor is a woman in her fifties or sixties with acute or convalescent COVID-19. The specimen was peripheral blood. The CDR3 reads CAWRTRQGTPLHF. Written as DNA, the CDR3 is TGTGCCTGGAGGACCCGACAGGGGACACCCCTCCACTTT.